These T cell receptor beta chains were read from a single sample in a study of blood T cell repertoires in COVID-19. The method was immunoSEQ multiplex PCR; TCRdb's version includes in-frame clones alone and lacks a portion of them. Among some 200,000 clones listed, approximately 90% were seen once. Sequencing was carried out using PBMCs or T cells enriched from blood (not recorded which). Source of these receptors: a woman between 18 and 29 years old who had recovered from COVID-19. Each CDR3 is given with its conserved first and last residue. Fields, in order: J gene, V gene, clone size, D gene, CDR3 DNA, CDR3 protein. A D gene is named only where the DNA matches it firmly. A row's size may be missing; if present it is once, few, many or a size class.

TRBJ2-3,TRBV27,.,.,TGTGCCGCAGGGGACTACTTCACAGATACGCAGTATTTT,CAAGDYFTDTQYF
TRBJ2-3,TRBV7-3,.,TRBD2,TGTGCCAGCAGCTCCCAGGCTGGATCGACTAGCGGGAGCCCTGGAGATACGCAGTATTTT,CASSSQAGSTSGSPGDTQYF
TRBJ1-2,TRBV3-1/TRBV3-2,.,.,TGTGCCAGCAGCCAAGGCAGGGTTGGCTACACCTTC,CASSQGRVGYTF
TRBJ2-1,TRBV11-3,.,.,TGTGCCAGCAGCCCTGGTCGCGGGATTAATGAGCAGTTCTTC,CASSPGRGINEQFF
TRBJ2-7,TRBV9,.,.,TGTGCCAGCAGCGTAGGGGGCGGGAACTCCTACGAGCAGTACTTC,CASSVGGGNSYEQYF
TRBJ2-3,TRBV19,.,.,TGTGCCAGTAGTATGAGTGGAGCGCAGTATTTT,CASSMSGAQYF
TRBJ2-7,TRBV6-5,.,.,TGTGCCAGCAGTTTAACAGGGAACCACGAGCAGTACTTC,CASSLTGNHEQYF
TRBJ1-2,TRBV5-1,.,.,TGCGCCAGCAGCTTCAGGGACATTTCGGATGGCTACACCTTC,CASSFRDISDGYTF
TRBJ2-1,TRBV2,.,.,TGTGCCAGCAGCAAGGACACCAGGGGGGAAAATGAGCAGTTCTTC,CASSKDTRGENEQFF
TRBJ1-1,TRBV14,few,.,TGTGCCAGCAGCTCCCTGGGGCCCTGGACTGAAGCTTTCTTT,CASSSLGPWTEAFF
TRBJ2-3,TRBV4-1,.,.,TGCGCCAGCAGCCACCCCCCGATGGGGAGCGGCACAGATACGCAGTATTTT,CASSHPPMGSGTDTQYF
TRBJ1-4,TRBV7-2,.,.,TGTGCCAGCAGCTCAAGAGCAGGGAATGAAAAACTGTTTTTT,CASSSRAGNEKLFF
TRBJ2-7,TRBV5-1,.,TRBD2,TGCGCCAGCAGCTTGTTCCCATTAGCGGGAGGGGCCTACGAGCAGTACTTC,CASSLFPLAGGAYEQYF
TRBJ2-3,TRBV7-7,.,TRBD2,TGTGCTAGCAGCATTAGCGGGAGTTCTGGAGATACGCAGTATTTT,CASSISGSSGDTQYF
TRBJ1-6,TRBV27,.,.,TGTGCCAGCAGTTTAACCACCAGGACACCCCTCCACTTT,CASSLTTRTPLHF
TRBJ2-7,TRBV5-1,.,TRBD2,TGCGCCAGCAGCTTTAGAGCGGGAGGGTACGAGCAGTACTTC,CASSFRAGGYEQYF
TRBJ1-2,TRBV4-3,.,TRBD1,TGCGCCAGCAGCCGATACGGACAGGATGGAGGCTACACCTTC,CASSRYGQDGGYTF
TRBJ2-2,TRBV7-6,once,.,TGTGCCAGCAGCCTACTAACCGGGGAGCTGTTTTTT,CASSLLTGELFF
TRBJ2-1,TRBV7-3,.,.,TGTGCCAGCAGCGAAAGGGGCGGGATCTCCTACAATGAGCAGTTCTTC,CASSERGGISYNEQFF
TRBJ2-7,TRBV29-1,.,TRBD2,TGCAGCGTGGGGAGCGGGAGGGCGTACGAGCAGTACTTC,CSVGSGRAYEQYF